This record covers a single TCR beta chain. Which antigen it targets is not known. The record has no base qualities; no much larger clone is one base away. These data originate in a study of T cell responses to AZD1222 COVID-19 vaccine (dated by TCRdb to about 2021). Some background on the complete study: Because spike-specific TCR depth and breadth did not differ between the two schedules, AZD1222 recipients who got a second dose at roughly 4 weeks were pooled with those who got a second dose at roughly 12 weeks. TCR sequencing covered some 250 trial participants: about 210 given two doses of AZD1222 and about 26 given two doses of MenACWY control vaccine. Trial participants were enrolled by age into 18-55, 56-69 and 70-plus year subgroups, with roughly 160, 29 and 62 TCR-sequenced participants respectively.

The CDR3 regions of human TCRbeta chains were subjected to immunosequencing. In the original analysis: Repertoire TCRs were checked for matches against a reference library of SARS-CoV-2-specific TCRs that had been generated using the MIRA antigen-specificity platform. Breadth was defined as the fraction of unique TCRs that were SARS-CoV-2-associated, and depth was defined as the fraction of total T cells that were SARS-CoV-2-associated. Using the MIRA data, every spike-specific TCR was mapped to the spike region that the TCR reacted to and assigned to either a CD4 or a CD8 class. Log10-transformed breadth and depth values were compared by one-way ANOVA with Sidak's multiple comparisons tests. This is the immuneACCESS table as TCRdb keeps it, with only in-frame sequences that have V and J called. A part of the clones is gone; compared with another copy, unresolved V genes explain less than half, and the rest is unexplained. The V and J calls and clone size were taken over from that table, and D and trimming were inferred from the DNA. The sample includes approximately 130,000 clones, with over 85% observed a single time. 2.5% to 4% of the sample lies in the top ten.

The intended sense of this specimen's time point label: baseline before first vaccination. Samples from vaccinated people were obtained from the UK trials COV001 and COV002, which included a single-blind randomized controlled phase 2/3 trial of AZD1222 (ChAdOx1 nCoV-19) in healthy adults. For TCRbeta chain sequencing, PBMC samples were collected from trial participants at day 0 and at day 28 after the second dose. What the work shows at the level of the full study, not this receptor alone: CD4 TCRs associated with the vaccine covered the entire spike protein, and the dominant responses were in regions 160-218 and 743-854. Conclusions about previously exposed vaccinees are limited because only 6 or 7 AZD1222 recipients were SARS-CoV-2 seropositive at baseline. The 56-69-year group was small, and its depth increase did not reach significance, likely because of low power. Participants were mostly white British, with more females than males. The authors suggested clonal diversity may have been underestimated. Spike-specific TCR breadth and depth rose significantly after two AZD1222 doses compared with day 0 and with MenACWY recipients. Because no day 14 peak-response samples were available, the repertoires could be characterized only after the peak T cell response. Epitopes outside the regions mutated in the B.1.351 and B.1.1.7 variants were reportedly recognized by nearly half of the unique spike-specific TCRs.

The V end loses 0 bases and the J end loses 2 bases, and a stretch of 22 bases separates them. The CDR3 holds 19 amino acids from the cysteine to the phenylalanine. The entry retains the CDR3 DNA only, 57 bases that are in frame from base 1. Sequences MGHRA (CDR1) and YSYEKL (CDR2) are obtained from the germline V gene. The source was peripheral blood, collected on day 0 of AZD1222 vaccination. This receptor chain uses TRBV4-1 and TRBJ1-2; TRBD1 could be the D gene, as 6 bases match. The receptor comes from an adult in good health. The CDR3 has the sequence CASSQDSSSSRQENYGYTF. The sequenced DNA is TGCGCCAGCAGCCAAGATTCCTCTTCCTCAAGACAGGAAAACTATGGCTACACCTTC.